The 23 T cell receptor beta chains below come from one sample, sequenced in a study of T cell responses to AZD1222 COVID-19 vaccine (dated by TCRdb to the early 2020s). Libraries were built with the immunoSEQ multiplex PCR assay. TCRdb's version of the immuneACCESS table is confined to in-frame rearrangements and falls short of the full clone set. An unresolved V gene accounts for under half of the shortfall where checked; the remainder is of unknown origin. Within this sample are approximately 110,000 clones, with approximately 92% of them counted one time only. Jointly, the top ten make up roughly 7.9% of the sample. The time point label for this specimen denotes: about 28 days (+/-7) after the second vaccine dose. Sequencing used peripheral blood, obtained 28 days after the second AZD1222 dose. Receptors were obtained from an adult who received the AZD1222 COVID-19 vaccine.

V is TRBV19 and J is TRBJ1-2, with D possibly TRBD1 on 5 matching bases. This CDR3 comprises 15 residues. V gave up 7 bases and J gave up 3 bases, with 18 bases separating them. Germline V CDR1 and CDR2: LNHDA, SQIVND (reference sequence). The CDR3 sequence is CASKPPDTWDYGYTF. CDR3 sequence (DNA): TGTGCCAGTAAACCCCCGGACACATGGGACTATGGCTACACCTTC.

This rearrangement joins TRBV7-8 to TRBJ1-2, with D perhaps TRBD1 (5 bases). Trimming left V 2 bases short and J 7 bases short, with 11 bases between. Germline V lookup: CDR1 SGHVS, CDR2 FQNEAQ. The CDR3 runs 13 residues. DNA of the CDR3: TGTGCCAGCAGCTTAAGAGGGACGGGTGGCTACACCTTC. Translating gives CASSLRGTGGYTF.

V is TRBV24-1 and J is TRBJ2-5; 13 nucleotides line up with TRBD2. This CDR3 has 19 residues. J was trimmed by 4 bases and V by 3 bases; bases with no gene match: 13. In germline, CDR1 is KGHDR, CDR2 SFDVKD. The CDR3 DNA sequence: TGTGCCACCAGTGATCGGACTAGCGGGAGAGGAGGGTACCGAGAGACCCAGTACTTC. Its translation: CATSDRTSGRGGYRETQYF.

The chain links TRBV27 to TRBJ2-7; a weak D match, TRBD2 (6 bases). The CDR3 contains 15 residues. Germline V gene sequence: CDR1 MNHEY, CDR2 SMNVEV (reference sequence). Trimming took 0 bases from V and 3 from J, leaving 12 bases between them. In nucleotides, the CDR3 is TGTGCCAGCAGTTTATCGGGCGGGACGAACTACGAGCAGTACTTC. Translating gives CASSLSGGTNYEQYF.

This chain links TRBV27 with TRBJ2-6, with D unresolved. The CDR3 is 15 residues long. Deletions cut 3 bases from V and 0 bases from J, with 6 bases between. The germline V gene has CDR1 MNHEY and CDR2 SMNVEV (reference sequence). The CDR3 bases are TGTGCCAGCAGTTTTTGGGGCTCTGGGGCCAACGTCCTGACTTTC. Translating gives CASSFWGSGANVLTF.

This chain joins TRBV7-9 and TRBJ2-7; 9 nucleotides align to TRBD2. The CDR3 consists of 13 residues. J lost 2 bases, V lost 5 bases, and 1 base had no gene match. Germline loops: CDR1 SEHNR, CDR2 FQNEAQ (reference sequence). CDR3 residues: CASSPSGTYEQYF. In DNA, the CDR3 is TGTGCCAGCAGCCCTAGCGGGACCTACGAGCAGTACTTC.

The chain combines TRBV2 with TRBJ2-5, with a possible D match to TRBD2 (5 bases). The CDR3 totals 14 residues. Trimming cost V 4 bases and J 1 base, with 10 bases left between them. Germline V CDR1 and CDR2: SNHLY, FYNNEI. CDR3 sequence reads: CASSVGLIQETQYF. The CDR3 DNA sequence: TGTGCCAGCAGTGTAGGACTGATCCAAGAGACCCAGTACTTC.

The rearrangement links TRBV2 to TRBJ2-5; D gene ambiguous. Per germline, CDR1 SNHLY and CDR2 FYNNEI. Trimming stripped 5 bases from V and 2 bases from J, with 15 bases between. The CDR3 covers 15 residues. CDR3 nucleotide sequence: TGTGCCAGCAGTTTAAGAGCAACCCCGCAAGAGACCCAGTACTTC. Residues: CASSLRATPQETQYF.

The chain recombines TRBV29-1 with TRBJ2-7; 11 bases agree with TRBD2. Germline lookup yields CDR1 SQVTM and CDR2 ANQGSEA. V lost 5 bases and J lost 0; bases outside the gene matches: 6. The CDR3 is made up of 15 amino acids. CDR3 region: CSVTLAGGSSYEQYF. In DNA, the CDR3 is TGCAGCGTTACATTAGCGGGGGGGAGCTCCTACGAGCAGTACTTC.

V usage is TRBV5-4 and J usage is TRBJ2-7; 12 bases match TRBD2. Germline V CDR1 and CDR2: SGHNT, YYREEE (reference sequence). Unmatched junction bases numbered 8, after V lost 4 bases and J lost 3 bases. This CDR3 region has 16 residues. The CDR3 is CASSPGRTSGNYEQYF. The DNA for the CDR3 is TGTGCCAGCAGCCCCGGACGGACTAGCGGGAACTACGAGCAGTACTTC.

The J gene is TRBJ2-5, the V gene TRBV15; 7 nucleotides agree with TRBD2. The CDR3 runs to 18 residues. Germline V gene lookup returns CDR1 LNHNV and CDR2 YYDKDF (reference sequence). V shed 3 bases, J shed 5 bases, and the junction held 18 bases outside the gene matches. CDR3: CATSSDLRESSSRETQYF. The CDR3 DNA sequence: TGTGCCACCAGCAGTGATCTGCGGGAGTCCTCCTCTCGGGAGACCCAGTACTTC.

The gene calls are TRBV5-1 and TRBJ2-7; 7 bases match TRBD2. The CDR3 has 15 amino acids. V dropped 0 bases and J dropped 6; count of bases not matched to a gene: 9. The V gene's germline CDR1 is SGHRS and CDR2 YFSETQ. CDR3: CASSLASAGDGEQYF. CDR3 nucleotides: TGCGCCAGCAGCTTGGCTTCGGCGGGAGATGGCGAGCAGTACTTC.

The chain couples TRBV5-1 to TRBJ1-6, with unresolved D. Trimming cost V 0 bases and J 3 bases, with 10 bases left between them. The CDR3 extends over 16 amino acids. Germline CDR1 and CDR2: SGHRS and YFSETQ. CDR3 loop: CASSLVPARYNSPLHF. CDR3 bases: TGCGCCAGCAGCTTGGTACCGGCCCGCTATAATTCACCCCTCCACTTT.

The chain carries TRBV10-2 and TRBJ2-7; 11 positions agree with TRBD2. The CDR3 has 15 amino acids. CDR1 and CDR2 (germline): WSHSY, SAAADI. V was pared by 6 bases and J by 4 bases, with 8 bases of the junction left unmatched. The CDR3 sequence: CASRLAGDRIYEQYF. The CDR3 bases are TGCGCCAGCAGACTAGCGGGGGACCGGATTTACGAGCAGTACTTC.

CDR3 bases: TGCAGCCTCAGACAGGGTTACAATGAGCAGTTCTTC. As protein: CSLRQGYNEQFF. The chain couples TRBV29-1 to TRBJ2-1, with 7 bases that match TRBD1. From germline, CDR1 is SQVTM and CDR2 ANQGSEA. V gave up 8 bases and J gave up 4 bases; unmatched junction bases: 5. The length of the CDR3 is 12 residues.

The gene calls are TRBV11-2 and TRBJ2-2, with 9 bases identical to TRBD1. The ends lost 7 bases at V and 5 bases at J; junction bases unmatched: 5. The CDR3 consists of 14 residues. CDR1 is SGHAT and CDR2 is FQNNGV in the germline V gene. The CDR3 DNA reads as TGTGCCAGCAACAGACAGGGGGGGACCGGGGAGCTGTTTTTT. Residues: CASNRQGGTGELFF.

As regards this clone: The identical CDR3 is also encoded by other nucleotide sequences in the sample. The CDR3 region is CASSQAGGGNTEAFF. In nucleotides, the CDR3 is TGCGCCAGCAGCCAAGCGGGAGGCGGGAACACTGAAGCTTTCTTT. The genes are TRBV4-1 and TRBJ1-1, with D unclear. The germline V gene has CDR1 MGHRA and CDR2 YSYEKL. This CDR3 region has 15 residues. Trimming cost V 1 base and J 1 base, with 10 bases left between them.

The V and J genes are TRBV3-1 (or the pseudogene TRBV3-2) and TRBJ1-4; TRBD1 might be the D (5 bases). This CDR3 spans 14 amino acids. Germline V gene sequence: CDR1 LGHDT, CDR2 YNNKEL (reference sequence). V lost 4 bases and J 7 bases, leaving 13 bases between the germline ends. CDR3 residues: CASSRDSPAEKLFF. The CDR3 DNA sequence: TGTGCCAGCAGCCGCGACAGTCCAGCTGAAAAACTGTTTTTT.

This chain connects TRBV14 to TRBJ1-2; a possible D gene is TRBD1 (6 bases). CDR1 is SGHDN and CDR2 is FVKESK in the germline V gene. V lost 4 bases and J lost 2, with 11 bases in between. The CDR3 length is 14 residues. Here the CDR3 reads CASSPTGGNYGYTF. The CDR3 DNA follows: TGTGCCAGCAGCCCGACAGGAGGGAACTATGGCTACACCTTC.

The gene calls are TRBV6-6 and TRBJ2-1; possible D gene TRBD1, 5 bases. Germline V gene lookup returns CDR1 MNHNY and CDR2 SVGAGI (reference sequence). This CDR3 is 15 amino acids long. Trimming removed 7 bases at V and 5 bases at J, with 18 bases between. The chain's CDR3 is CASTPDISAHNEQFF. CDR3 DNA sequence: TGTGCCAGCACCCCGGACATAAGCGCCCACAATGAGCAGTTCTTC.

The rearrangement joins TRBV21-1 to TRBJ2-1; TRBD1 is taken as the D call from the table, unchecked against the DNA. TRBV21-1 is a recognized pseudogene. The CDR3 covers 15 residues. As DNA, the CDR3 is TGTGCCAGCAGCAAAGCCCAGAAAGACTACAATGAGCAGTTCTTC. Translating gives CASSKAQKDYNEQFF.

Turning to this clone: One junction end does not reproduce the germline sequence, and a read error may be involved. The chain has TRBV28 and TRBJ1-1; the D gene is possibly TRBD1 (5 bases). This CDR3 spans 13 amino acids. Germline CDR1 reads MDHEN; CDR2 reads SYDVKM. The CDR3 spells CASGLTVNTEAFF. In nucleotides, the CDR3 is TGTGCCAGCGGTTTGACAGTGAACACTGAAGCTTTCTTT.

The rearrangement joins TRBV2 to TRBJ1-1; weak D call: TRBD1 (5 bases). Deletions cut 2 bases from V and 4 bases from J, with 14 bases between. CDR1 is SNHLY and CDR2 is FYNNEI in the germline V gene. The CDR3 is 15 residues long. The chain's CDR3 is CASSERGGRGTEAFF. In DNA, the CDR3 is TGTGCCAGCAGTGAACGGGGGGGTCGTGGCACTGAAGCTTTCTTT.